Listed below are T cell receptor beta chains from one sample, sequenced in a study of T cell repertoires in aging, cancer and after chemotherapy. TCRdb re-derived calls from the multiplex PCR reads in MiXCR, one entry per CDR3 protein. The sample carries about 11,000 distinct CDR3 sequences, approximately 30% recorded once. Input material: blood. The receptors here all came from a human donor in good health. The donor label of this sample is uncertain. CDR3s include the opening cysteine and the closing phenylalanine or tryptophan. The D gene is left open where the match is weak. Part of the rows lack a size; the others show once, few, many or a class for expanded clones.

J: TRBJ1-1; D: NA; size: few; V: TRBV4-2; CDR3: CASSLDMDAGTEAFF; DNA: TGTGCCAGCAGCCTAGACATGGACGCAGGCACTGAAGCTTTCTTT
J: TRBJ2-5; D: NA; size: NA; V: TRBV12-3/TRBV12-4; CDR3: CASSSEQETQNF; DNA: TGTGCCAGCAGTAGCGAACAAGAGACCCAGAACTTC
J: TRBJ2-1; D: NA; size: once; V: TRBV20-1; CDR3: CSAMGPGTRYNEQFF; DNA: TGCAGTGCCATGGGTCCCGGGACCAGGTATAATGAGCAGTTCTTC
J: TRBJ2-7; D: NA; size: medium-sized; V: TRBV5-4; CDR3: CASSTGSYEQYF; DNA: TGTGCCAGCTCCACAGGGTCCTACGAGCAGTACTTC
J: TRBJ2-3; D: NA; size: once; V: TRBV4-3; CDR3: CASSQDFGGGPTDTQYF; DNA: TGTGCCAGCAGCCAAGATTTCGGCGGGGGCCCCACAGATACGCAGTATTTT
J: TRBJ2-2; D: TRBD2; size: few; V: TRBV10-3; CDR3: CAISESTQLAGARLFF; DNA: TGTGCCATCAGTGAGTCGACTCAACTAGCGGGGGCCAGGCTGTTTTTT
J: TRBJ1-1; D: NA; size: medium-sized; V: TRBV6-5; CDR3: CASSHEGTEAFF; DNA: TGTGCCAGCAGCCACGAGGGCACTGAAGCTTTCTTT
J: TRBJ1-1; D: TRBD1; size: NA; V: TRBV5-4; CDR3: CASSTGGTEAFF; DNA: TGCGCCAGCAGCACAGGGGGCACTGAAGCTTTCTTT
J: TRBJ1-2; D: NA; size: few; V: TRBV15; CDR3: CATSRDPPSLPFDGYGYTF; DNA: TGTGCCACCAGCAGAGATCCCCCCTCTCTCCCATTTGATGGCTATGGCTACACCTTC
J: TRBJ1-4; D: NA; size: few; V: TRBV6-1; CDR3: CAVQGSTNEKLFF; DNA: TGTGCCGTTCAGGGTTCAACTAATGAAAAACTGTTTTTT
J: TRBJ2-3; D: TRBD1; size: NA; V: TRBV6-5; CDR3: CASSRQGASGTDTQYF; DNA: TGTGCCAGCAGCCGACAGGGGGCGAGCGGCACAGATACGCAGTATTTT
J: TRBJ1-2; D: NA; size: NA; V: TRBV19; CDR3: CASSIDRLGWIGYGYTF; DNA: TGTGCCAGTAGTATAGATCGCCTAGGGTGGATCGGCTATGGCTACACCTTC
J: TRBJ2-3; D: TRBD2; size: few; V: TRBV27; CDR3: CASSLSPSGTTDTQYF; DNA: TGTGCCAGCAGTTTATCTCCTAGCGGGACTACTGATACGCAGTATTTT
J: TRBJ2-7; D: TRBD2; size: NA; V: TRBV6-5; CDR3: CASTWGGGTYEQYF; DNA: TGTGCCAGCACTTGGGGGGGGGGAACCTACGAGCAGTACTTC
J: TRBJ2-7; D: NA; size: few; V: TRBV7-6; CDR3: CASSLAEGLGEQYF; DNA: TGTGCCAGCAGCTTAGCGGAGGGGCTAGGCGAGCAGTACTTC
J: TRBJ2-7; D: NA; size: few; V: TRBV19; CDR3: CASSIGGYEQYF; DNA: TGTGCCAGTAGTATAGGGGGTTACGAGCAGTACTTC
J: TRBJ2-5; D: TRBD2; size: NA; V: TRBV20-1; CDR3: CSARDLGAGGGETQYF; DNA: TGCAGTGCTAGGGACTTGGGCGCGGGAGGAGGGGAGACCCAGTACTTC
J: TRBJ1-1; D: NA; size: few; V: TRBV12-3/TRBV12-4; CDR3: CASSLDLRWNTEAFF; DNA: TGTGCCAGCAGTTTGGACCTTCGATGGAACACTGAAGCTTTCTTT
J: TRBJ2-5; D: NA; size: once; V: TRBV20-1; CDR3: CSARGLSGGGQETQYF; DNA: TGCAGTGCTAGGGGGCTTAGCGGAGGGGGGCAAGAGACCCAGTACTTC
J: TRBJ2-3; D: TRBD2; size: NA; V: TRBV6-4; CDR3: CASSVGSGPDTQYF; DNA: TGTGCCAGCAGTGTAGGTAGCGGGCCAGATACGCAGTATTTT
J: TRBJ2-1; D: TRBD2; size: medium-sized; V: TRBV11-1; CDR3: CASSLSSRLAGAPHRVAEQFF; DNA: TGTGCCAGCAGCTTGTCTAGCAGACTAGCGGGAGCCCCTCATCGGGTTGCTGAGCAGTTCTTC
J: TRBJ1-3; D: NA; size: NA; V: TRBV14; CDR3: CASSQDAGVNGNTIYF; DNA: TGTGCCAGCAGCCAAGATGCAGGGGTCAACGGAAACACCATATATTTT
J: TRBJ2-7; D: NA; size: NA; V: TRBV13; CDR3: CASSITGFSPRDEQYF; DNA: TGTGCCAGCAGCATAACCGGGTTTTCGCCGAGGGACGAGCAGTACTTC
J: TRBJ2-5; D: TRBD1; size: NA; V: TRBV18; CDR3: CASSPPTGTGARGSETQYF; DNA: TGTGCCAGCTCGCCCCCAACCGGGACAGGGGCGAGAGGCAGTGAGACCCAGTACTTC
J: TRBJ2-7; D: TRBD1; size: medium-sized; V: TRBV15; CDR3: CATSPTAGTGESYEQYF; DNA: TGTGCCACCAGCCCAACCGCCGGGACAGGGGAATCCTACGAGCAGTACTTC
J: TRBJ2-5; D: TRBD1; size: NA; V: TRBV9; CDR3: CASGGSRDRGGETQYF; DNA: TGTGCCAGCGGAGGGTCCCGGGACAGGGGGGGAGAGACCCAGTACTTC
J: TRBJ2-7; D: NA; size: medium-sized; V: TRBV29-1; CDR3: CSAEDSYEQYF; DNA: TGCAGCGCCGAAGACAGCTACGAGCAGTACTTC
J: TRBJ2-2; D: TRBD2; size: NA; V: TRBV12-3/TRBV12-4; CDR3: CASSSRTSGGNTGELFF; DNA: TGTGCCAGCAGTTCAAGGACTAGCGGGGGGAACACCGGGGAGCTGTTTTTT
J: TRBJ2-7; D: TRBD2; size: NA; V: TRBV12-3/TRBV12-4; CDR3: CASSKSGGQQYF; DNA: TGTGCCAGCAGTAAGAGCGGGGGACAGCAGTACTTC
J: TRBJ1-1; D: TRBD1; size: NA; V: TRBV19; CDR3: CASKGRGRLNTEAFF; DNA: TGTGCCAGTAAAGGCAGGGGGAGACTGAACACTGAAGCTTTCTTT
J: TRBJ2-5; D: NA; size: few; V: TRBV5-1; CDR3: CASSTAGWTQYF; DNA: TGCGCCAGCAGCACCGCGGGGTGGACCCAGTACTTC
J: TRBJ2-3; D: TRBD1; size: medium-sized; V: TRBV5-6; CDR3: CASSLAGQGTDTQYF; DNA: TGTGCCAGCAGCTTGGCTGGACAGGGCACAGATACGCAGTATTTT
J: TRBJ1-1; D: NA; size: few; V: TRBV5-5; CDR3: CASSPQGPLPRAFF; DNA: TGTGCCAGCAGCCCCCAGGGCCCGCTCCCTAGGGCTTTCTTT
J: TRBJ2-6; D: NA; size: NA; V: TRBV7-6; CDR3: CASSSPQWGDSGANVLTF; DNA: TGTGCCAGCAGCTCCCCGCAATGGGGGGACTCTGGGGCCAACGTCCTGACTTTC
J: TRBJ2-2; D: NA; size: NA; V: TRBV5-6; CDR3: CASSLPGGDMRGLAGELFF; DNA: TGTGCCAGCAGCTTGCCGGGCGGGGACATGCGGGGGTTAGCCGGGGAGCTGTTTTTT
J: TRBJ2-7; D: TRBD2; size: medium-sized; V: TRBV13; CDR3: CASSIWTSGIGEQYF; DNA: TGTGCCAGCAGCATCTGGACTAGCGGGATTGGCGAGCAGTACTTC
J: TRBJ2-1; D: TRBD1; size: NA; V: TRBV27; CDR3: CASRNAGGSYNEQFF; DNA: TGTGCCAGCAGGAATGCAGGGGGCTCCTACAATGAGCAGTTCTTC
J: TRBJ2-5; D: TRBD2; size: NA; V: TRBV6-1; CDR3: CASSEGVGLAGGAQETQYF; DNA: TGTGCCAGCAGTGAAGGGGTAGGGCTAGCGGGAGGTGCGCAAGAGACCCAGTACTTC
J: TRBJ1-6; D: TRBD1; size: medium-sized; V: TRBV12-3/TRBV12-4; CDR3: CASSNYKPGQGARSPLHF; DNA: TGTGCCAGCAGCAATTATAAACCGGGACAGGGGGCTCGGTCACCCCTCCACTTT
J: TRBJ2-3; D: TRBD2; size: few; V: TRBV6-2/TRBV6-3; CDR3: CASSRREVTDTQYF; DNA: TGTGCCAGCAGTCGGCGGGAGGTCACAGATACGCAGTATTTT
J: TRBJ2-5; D: NA; size: medium-sized; V: TRBV5-5; CDR3: CASSFRTIQETQYF; DNA: TGTGCCAGCAGCTTCCGGACTATCCAAGAGACCCAGTACTTC
J: TRBJ1-5; D: NA; size: few; V: TRBV19; CDR3: CASSIPGGPGGDNQPQHF; DNA: TGTGCCAGTAGTATCCCCGGGGGGCCGGGTGGTGATAATCAGCCCCAGCATTTT
J: TRBJ1-4; D: TRBD1; size: NA; V: TRBV20-1; CDR3: CSAQGEKLFF; DNA: TGCAGTGCACAGGGGGAAAAACTGTTTTTT
J: TRBJ2-7; D: TRBD1; size: medium-sized; V: TRBV30; CDR3: CAWSVWQGAREQYF; DNA: TGTGCCTGGAGTGTCTGGCAGGGGGCGCGGGAGCAGTACTTC